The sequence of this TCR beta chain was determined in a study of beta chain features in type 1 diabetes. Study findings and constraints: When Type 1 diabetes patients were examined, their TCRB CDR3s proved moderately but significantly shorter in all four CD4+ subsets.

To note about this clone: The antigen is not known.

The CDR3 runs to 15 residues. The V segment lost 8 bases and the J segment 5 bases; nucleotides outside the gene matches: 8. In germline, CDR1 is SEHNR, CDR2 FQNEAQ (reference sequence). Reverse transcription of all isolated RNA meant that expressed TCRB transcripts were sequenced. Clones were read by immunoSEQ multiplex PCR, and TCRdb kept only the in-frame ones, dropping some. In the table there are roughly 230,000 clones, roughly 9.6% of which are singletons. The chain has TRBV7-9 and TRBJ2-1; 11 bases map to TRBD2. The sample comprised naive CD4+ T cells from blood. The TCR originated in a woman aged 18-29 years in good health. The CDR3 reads CASPKLAGDHNEQFF. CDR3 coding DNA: TGTGCCAGCCCAAAACTAGCGGGAGACCACAATGAGCAGTTCTTC.